The source of this T cell receptor (beta chain) is a study of T cells after yellow fever vaccination. General observations from the study: The CD4 compartment and the CD8 compartment contained a small share of clonotypes in common. Most primary-vaccination clones recurred post-booster (nearly 98% CD4, over 70% CD8).

This clonotype appeared many times. The antigen remains unidentified. TCRdb redid the calling of the 5' RACE reads with MiXCR, one entry per CDR3 protein. Found here are about 260,000 distinct CDR3 sequences, 3.6% of them singletons; the top ten hold about 19%. Germline CDR1 and CDR2: MNHEY and SMNVEV (reference sequence). This CDR3 is 14 amino acids long. V was cut by 3 bases and J by 2 bases, with 11 bases left in between. The chain couples TRBV27 to TRBJ2-7; D is unresolved. Sequences were derived from PBMCs, sampled 15 days after the yellow fever booster vaccination. The receptor comes from a young man who received the YFV17D yellow fever vaccine. CDR3 sequence reads: CASSFSSQTYEQYF. The CDR3 bases are TGTGCCAGCAGTTTCAGCAGCCAGACCTACGAGCAGTACTTC.